This TCR beta chain comes out of a study of blood T cell repertoires in COVID-19. As for the study in general: The samples span acute and convalescent COVID-19 from the United States, Italy and Spain. PBMCs, B-cell-depleted T cells, or T cells provided the cDNA or gDNA that made up the material.

How the authors handled the data: Amplification from reference gene primers served as the basis for estimated nucleated cell counts. The data were produced by immunoSEQ multiplex PCR, yet TCRdb's version contains in-frame clones alone and is incomplete. From that table come the V and J calls and clone size; the DNA was used to work out D and trimming. The table lists around 98,000 clones, roughly 80% of them singletons. Germline loops: CDR1 SQVTM, CDR2 ANQGSEA. The CDR3 totals 12 residues. Trimming left V 4 bases short and J 5 bases short, with 11 bases between. Only a few counts were recorded for this clone.

Sequencing input: peripheral blood. The origin of this receptor is a man between 65 and 85 years old with active or convalescent COVID-19. The gene calls are TRBV29-1 and TRBJ1-1; TRBD1 is a possible D gene (6 bases). CDR3 sequence: CSVALTGTEAFF. In DNA, the CDR3 is TGCAGCGTTGCCCTTACAGGGACTGAAGCTTTCTTT.